The source of this T cell receptor (beta chain) is a study of T cell repertoires and Cas9 in healthy adults (dated by TCRdb to the late 2010s). Notes on the research overall: SpCas9-reactive T cells were characterized for multi-effector potency, cytotoxicity and lineage determination within the CD4 and CD8 compartments. This study looked at whether people already carry T cell immunity to the Streptococcus pyogenes Cas9 nuclease (SpCas9), the enzyme used in CRISPR gene editing. The paper's findings and limits, for the study overall: In vitro, SpCas9-reactive regulatory T cells were reported to reduce the proliferation and function of SpCas9-reactive effector T cells.

The library was produced with the immunoSEQ multiplex PCR assay. The table comes from immuneACCESS by way of TCRdb, which keeps in-frame sequences with V and J called. Part of the clones is missing from these tables; in studies checked, under half for an unresolved V gene and the rest for unknown reasons. The table for this sample lists approximately 14,000 clones; 89% of them were counted only once. In total, the top ten clones hold around 1.9% of the sample. Healthy humans were used as donors in the study. Of note for this clone: This receptor's antigen is unknown. No base-level quality is on record; no much larger clone is a single base apart.

The cysteine opens and the phenylalanine closes a CDR3 of 14 amino acids. Only the CDR3 DNA is retained, 42 bases long and in frame from the first base. V is clipped by 5 bases and J by 5 bases, and the sequence between their germline boundaries is 12 bases long. From the germline V gene, CDR1 is SGHTA and CDR2 is FQGTGA. The sequencing sample was made of Tregs (CD4+, CD25+, CD127-, CD137-, CD154-) from PBMCs; culture status not recorded. The sequence came from a human donor in good health. The rearrangement joined TRBV7-3 to TRBJ2-2; no D segment can be confidently identified. The CDR3 here reads CASSPPGGTGELFF. The bases are TGTGCCAGCAGCCCCCCTGGCGGAACCGGGGAGCTGTTTTTT.